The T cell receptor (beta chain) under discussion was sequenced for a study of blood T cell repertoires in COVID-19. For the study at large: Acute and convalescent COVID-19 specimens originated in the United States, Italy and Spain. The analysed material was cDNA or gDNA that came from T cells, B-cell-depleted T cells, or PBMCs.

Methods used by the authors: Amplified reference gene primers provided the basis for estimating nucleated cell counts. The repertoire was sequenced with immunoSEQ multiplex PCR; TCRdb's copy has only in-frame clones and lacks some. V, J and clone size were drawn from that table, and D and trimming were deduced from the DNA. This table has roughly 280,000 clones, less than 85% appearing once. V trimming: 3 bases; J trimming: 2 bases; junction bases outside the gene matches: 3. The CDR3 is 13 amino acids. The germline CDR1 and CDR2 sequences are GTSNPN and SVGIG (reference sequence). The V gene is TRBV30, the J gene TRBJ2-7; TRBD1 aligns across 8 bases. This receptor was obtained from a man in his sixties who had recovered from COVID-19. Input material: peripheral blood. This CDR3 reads CAWSGTGPYEQYF. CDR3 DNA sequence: TGTGCCTGGAGCGGGACAGGACCCTACGAGCAGTACTTC.